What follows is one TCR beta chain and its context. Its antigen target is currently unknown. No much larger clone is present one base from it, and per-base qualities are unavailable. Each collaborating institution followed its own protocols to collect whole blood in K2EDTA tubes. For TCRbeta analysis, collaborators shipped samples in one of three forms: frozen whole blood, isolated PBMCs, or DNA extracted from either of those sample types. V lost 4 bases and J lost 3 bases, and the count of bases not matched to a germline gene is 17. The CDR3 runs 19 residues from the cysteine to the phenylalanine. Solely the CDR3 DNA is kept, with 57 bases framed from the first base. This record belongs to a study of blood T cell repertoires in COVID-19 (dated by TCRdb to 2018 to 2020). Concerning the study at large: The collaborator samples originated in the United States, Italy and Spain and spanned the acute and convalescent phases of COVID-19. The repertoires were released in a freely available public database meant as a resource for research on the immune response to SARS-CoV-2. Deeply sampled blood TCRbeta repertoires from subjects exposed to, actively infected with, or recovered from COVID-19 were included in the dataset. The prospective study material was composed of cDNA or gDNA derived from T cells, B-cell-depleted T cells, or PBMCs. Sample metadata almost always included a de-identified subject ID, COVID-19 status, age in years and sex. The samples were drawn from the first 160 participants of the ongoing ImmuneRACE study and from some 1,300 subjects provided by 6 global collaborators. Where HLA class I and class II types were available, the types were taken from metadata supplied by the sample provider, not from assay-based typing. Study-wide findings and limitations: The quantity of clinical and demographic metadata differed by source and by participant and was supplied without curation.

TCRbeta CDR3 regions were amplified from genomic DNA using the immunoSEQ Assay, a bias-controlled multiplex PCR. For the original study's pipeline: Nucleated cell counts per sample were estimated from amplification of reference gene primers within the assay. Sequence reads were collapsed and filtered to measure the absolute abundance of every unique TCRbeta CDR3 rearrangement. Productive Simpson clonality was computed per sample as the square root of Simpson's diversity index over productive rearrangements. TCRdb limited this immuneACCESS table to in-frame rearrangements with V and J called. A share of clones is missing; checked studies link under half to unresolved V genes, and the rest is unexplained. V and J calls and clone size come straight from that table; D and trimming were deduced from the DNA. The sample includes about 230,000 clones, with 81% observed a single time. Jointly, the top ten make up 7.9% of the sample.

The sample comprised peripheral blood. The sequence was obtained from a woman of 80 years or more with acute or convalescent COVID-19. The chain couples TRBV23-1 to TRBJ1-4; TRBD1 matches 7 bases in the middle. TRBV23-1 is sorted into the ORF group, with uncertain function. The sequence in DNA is TGCGCCAGCAGTCCAGAACCTGAAGGAGGGACAGACTCTAATGAAAAACTGTTTTTT. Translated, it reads CASSPEPEGGTDSNEKLFF.